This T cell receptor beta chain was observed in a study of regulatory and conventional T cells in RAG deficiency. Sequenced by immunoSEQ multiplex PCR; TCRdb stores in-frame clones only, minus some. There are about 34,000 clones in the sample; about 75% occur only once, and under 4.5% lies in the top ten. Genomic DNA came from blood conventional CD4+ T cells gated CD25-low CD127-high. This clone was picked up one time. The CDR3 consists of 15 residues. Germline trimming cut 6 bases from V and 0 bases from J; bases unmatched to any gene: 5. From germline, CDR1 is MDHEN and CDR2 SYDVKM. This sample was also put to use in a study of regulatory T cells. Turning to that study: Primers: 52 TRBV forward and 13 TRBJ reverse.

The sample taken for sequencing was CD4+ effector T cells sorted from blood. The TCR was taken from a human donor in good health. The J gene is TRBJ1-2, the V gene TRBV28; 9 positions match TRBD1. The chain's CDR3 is CASRTGTGTNYGYTF. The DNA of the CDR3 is TGTGCCAGCAGAACCGGGACAGGGACTAACTATGGCTACACCTTC.